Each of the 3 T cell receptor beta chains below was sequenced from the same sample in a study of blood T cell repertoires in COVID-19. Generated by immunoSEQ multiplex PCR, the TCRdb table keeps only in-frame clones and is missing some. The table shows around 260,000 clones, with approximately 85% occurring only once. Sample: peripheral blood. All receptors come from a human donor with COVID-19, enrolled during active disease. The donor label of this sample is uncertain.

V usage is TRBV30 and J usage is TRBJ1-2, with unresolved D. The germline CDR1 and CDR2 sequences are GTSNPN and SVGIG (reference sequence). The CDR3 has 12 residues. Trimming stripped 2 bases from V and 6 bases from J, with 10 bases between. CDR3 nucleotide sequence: TGTGCCTGGAGTTCTTCCGGGGATGGCTACACCTTC. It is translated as CAWSSSGDGYTF.

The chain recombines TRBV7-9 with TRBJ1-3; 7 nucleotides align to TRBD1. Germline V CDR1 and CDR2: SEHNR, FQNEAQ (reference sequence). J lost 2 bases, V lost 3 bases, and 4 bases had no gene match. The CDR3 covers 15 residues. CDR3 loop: CASSFPQGAGNTIYF. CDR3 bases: TGTGCCAGCAGCTTCCCTCAGGGGGCTGGAAACACCATATATTTT.

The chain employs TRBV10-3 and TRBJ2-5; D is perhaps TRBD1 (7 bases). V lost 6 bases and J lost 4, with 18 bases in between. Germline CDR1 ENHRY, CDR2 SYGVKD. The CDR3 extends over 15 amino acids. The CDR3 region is CAIRSGQGGGETQYF. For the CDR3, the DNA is TGTGCCATCAGGTCAGGGCAGGGGGGAGGAGAGACCCAGTACTTC.